This TCR beta chain was documented in a study of T cells in Graves' hyperthyroidism and ophthalmopathy. Study results and limitations: Separating ophthalmopathy from stable hyperthyroidism was achieved by a 13 V-J model. The blood repertoire included most of the expanded thyroid clonotypes above 0.001.

What was amplified from RNA transcripts were TCR beta CDR3 regions. In the first-round RT-PCR of the TCR CDR3, the HTBI primer set was used. MiXCR was run by TCRdb on the multiplex PCR reads, yielding one entry per CDR3 protein. Among 750,000 to 950,000 distinct CDR3 sequences listed, around 39% were seen once. In regard to this clonotype: No antigen is known for it. A junction boundary mismatches the germline segment, possibly from a read error.

This sequence originates from a man between 18 and 29 years old with Graves' hyperthyroidism. The sample was blood.

CDR3: CASSEGVAGGNVLTF. The DNA of the CDR3 is TGTGCCAGCAGTGAAGGTGTGGCAGGGGGCAACGTCCTGACTTTC. V and J are TRBV2 and TRBJ2-6; 7 bases are shared with TRBD1. The CDR3 runs to 15 residues. Germline loops: CDR1 SNHLY, CDR2 FYNNEI. The whole variable domain, filled in from reference TRBV2 and TRBJ2-6, reads EPEVTQTPSHQVTQMGQEVILRCVPISNHLYFYWYRQILGQKVEFLVSFYNNEISEKSEIFDDQFSVERPDGSNFTLKIRSTKLEDSAMYFCASSEGVAGGNVLTFGAGSRLTVL.